These 20 T cell receptor beta chains share one sample of origin, sequenced in a study of radiotherapy plus CTLA-4 blockade in lung cancer listed by TCRdb under 2018. The library was produced with the immunoSEQ multiplex PCR assay. The table comes from immuneACCESS by way of TCRdb, which keeps in-frame sequences with V and J called. Part of the clones is missing from these tables; in studies checked, under half for an unresolved V gene and the rest for unknown reasons. The sample contains 25,000 to 35,000 clones, 79% of them found a single time. Clones ranked in the top ten supply roughly 17% of the sample. The specimen was peripheral blood, collected from a patient treated with radiotherapy plus ipilimumab. These receptors were obtained from a human donor with non-small cell lung cancer that progressed on radiotherapy plus ipilimumab.

The V call is TRBV19, the J call TRBJ1-1; 11 bases fit TRBD1. Germline trimming cut 4 bases from V and 1 base from J; bases unmatched to any gene: 5. The CDR3 has 16 residues. Looked up from germline, CDR1 is LNHDA and CDR2 is SQIVND (reference sequence). CDR3 in DNA: TGTGCCAGTAGTAGACCGGGACAGGGGGGGAACACTGAAGCTTTCTTT. It yields the protein CASSRPGQGGNTEAFF.

This clone was recorded a few times. This chain connects TRBV10-3 to TRBJ2-7, with TRBD1 matching over 7 bases. Per the germline V gene, CDR1 is ENHRY and CDR2 is SYGVKD. The CDR3 sequence is 14 residues long. V lost 2 bases and J lost 6; bases outside the gene matches: 7. As DNA, the CDR3 is TGTGCCATCAGTGAGACGCCCGACAGGGTCGAGCAGTACTTC. Residues: CAISETPDRVEQYF.

The gene calls are TRBV9 and TRBJ2-3; D may be TRBD2 (5 bases). Germline assignment: CDR1 SGDLS and CDR2 YYNGEE. This CDR3 is 13 amino acids long. V was cut by 5 bases and J by 5 bases, with 12 bases left in between. DNA for the CDR3: TGTGCCAGCAGTCCCTGGAGGAAAGATACGCAGTATTTT. It translates to CASSPWRKDTQYF.

The chain uses TRBV9 and TRBJ2-2; TRBD2 agrees at 11 bases. V lost 4 bases to trimming and J lost 1 base; unmatched junction nucleotides: 6. The germline V gene has CDR1 SGDLS and CDR2 YYNGEE. This CDR3 spans 17 amino acids. CDR3 nucleotide sequence: TGTGCCAGCAGCCTCACCGGGACTAGCGGGAACACCGGGGAGCTGTTTTTT. Protein product: CASSLTGTSGNTGELFF. Combining the CDR3 with reference TRBV9 and TRBJ2-2 gives the whole variable domain DSGVTQTPKHLITATGQRVTLRCSPRSGDLSVYWYQQSLDQGLQFLIQYYNGEERAKGNILERFSAQQFPDLHSELNLSSLELGDSALYFCASSLTGTSGNTGELFFGEGSRLTVL.

The chain joins TRBV5-1 to TRBJ2-2; unclear D gene. The V gene lost 5 bases and the J gene lost 0 bases, with 14 bases spanning the gap. The CDR3 sequence is 16 residues long. Germline values: CDR1 SGHRS, CDR2 YFSETQ. CDR3 sequence (DNA): TGCGCCAGCAGTCGCCAACATACCGCGAACACCGGGGAGCTGTTTTTT. Residues: CASSRQHTANTGELFF.

The chain employs TRBV18 and TRBJ2-2, with D perhaps given as TRBD1 or TRBD2 (5 bases each). This CDR3 comprises 17 residues. The V end was cut by 6 bases, the J end by 5 bases, with 22 bases between. Germline CDR1 KGHSH, CDR2 LQKENI. CDR3 residues: CASSPVPGPSGTGELFF. CDR3 bases: TGTGCCAGCTCGCCCGTGCCGGGACCTTCTGGGACCGGGGAGCTGTTTTTT.

The chain employs TRBV29-1 and TRBJ2-3, with TRBD1 as a possible D gene (6 bases). The CDR3 covers 14 residues. The V and J ends lost 4 bases and 1 base respectively, with 12 bases between them. Germline CDR1 is SQVTM and CDR2 is ANQGSEA. This CDR3 reads CSVAGQQGTDTQYF. The CDR3 DNA reads as TGCAGCGTTGCCGGACAGCAGGGCACAGATACGCAGTATTTT.

The V and J genes are TRBV9 and TRBJ2-2; TRBD1 aligns across 7 bases. After removal of 0 bases from V and 6 bases from J, the junction contained 5 bases not matched to a gene. The CDR3 is made up of 15 amino acids. Germline V gene lookup returns CDR1 SGDLS and CDR2 YYNGEE. The CDR3 protein is CASSVAYRGSGELFF. Here the CDR3 DNA reads TGTGCCAGCAGCGTAGCCTACAGGGGCTCCGGGGAGCTGTTTTTT. Full variable domain (outside the CDR3, taken from reference TRBV9 and TRBJ2-2): DSGVTQTPKHLITATGQRVTLRCSPRSGDLSVYWYQQSLDQGLQFLIQYYNGEERAKGNILERFSAQQFPDLHSELNLSSLELGDSALYFCASSVAYRGSGELFFGEGSRLTVL.

The J gene is TRBJ1-5, the V gene TRBV19; D might be TRBD1 (5 bases). Trimming pared 6 bases from V and 6 bases from J, leaving 18 bases between. CDR1 LNHDA and CDR2 SQIVND come from the germline V gene (reference sequence). The CDR3 totals 15 residues. CDR3: CASSSRGARGQPQHF. The CDR3 DNA reads TGTGCCAGTAGCTCCCGGGGAGCTAGGGGTCAGCCCCAGCATTTT.

The V gene is TRBV4-2, the J gene TRBJ2-4; tentative D call: TRBD2 (6 bases). Germline V gene sequence: CDR1 LGHNA, CDR2 YNFKEQ. V was cut by 4 bases and J by 1 base, with 8 bases left in between. There are 14 residues in the CDR3. This CDR3 is CASSPTSAKNIQYF. For the CDR3, the DNA is TGTGCCAGCAGCCCAACTAGCGCCAAAAACATTCAGTACTTC.

The V and J genes are TRBV7-7 and TRBJ2-2, with a possible D match to TRBD1 (5 bases). CDR1 is SSHAT, CDR2 FNYEAQ, per germline (reference sequence). The CDR3 is made up of 12 amino acids. The CDR3 protein is CVGLANTGELFF. The CDR3 DNA follows: TGTGTGGGGCTAGCGAACACCGGGGAGCTGTTTTTT.

The CDR3 bases are TGTGCCAGTAGTATAGATCCCCGGACAGGGGGGATGAACACTGAAGCTTTCTTT. Protein sequence: CASSIDPRTGGMNTEAFF. J is TRBJ1-1 and V is TRBV19, with TRBD1 matching over 10 bases. Germline V gene sequence: CDR1 LNHDA, CDR2 SQIVND (reference sequence). V gave up 0 bases and J gave up 0 bases; unmatched junction bases: 7. There are 18 residues in the CDR3.

The gene calls are TRBV28 and TRBJ1-2; the D gene is possibly TRBD1 (5 bases). Germline CDR1 and CDR2: MDHEN and SYDVKM. Deletions cut 4 bases from V and 8 bases from J, with 20 bases between. The CDR3 runs 15 residues. The chain's CDR3 is CASSSAGEGAGGYTF. CDR3 bases: TGTGCCAGCAGTTCCGCGGGGGAGGGCGCGGGGGGCTACACCTTC.

This chain links TRBV7-9 with TRBJ2-7, with D possibly TRBD1 on 5 matching bases. The V end was cut by 5 bases, the J end by 0 bases, with 11 bases between. The CDR3 is 14 amino acids. Germline assignment: CDR1 SEHNR and CDR2 FQNEAQ (reference sequence). The CDR3 sequence: CASSPRQSSYEQYF. The CDR3 DNA is TGTGCCAGCAGCCCGAGACAGAGCTCCTACGAGCAGTACTTC.

The chain is built from TRBV2 and TRBJ2-1, with D perhaps assigned TRBD1 or TRBD2 (5 bases each). The germline V and J ends were trimmed by 5 bases and 4 bases, with 12 bases remaining between them. Germline-derived CDR1 and CDR2 are SNHLY and FYNNEI. This CDR3 region has 14 residues. The CDR3 DNA sequence: TGTGCCAGCAGTAAATGGGGACCTTACAATGAGCAGTTCTTC. It is translated as CASSKWGPYNEQFF.

This clone was detected only a few times. V usage is TRBV18 and J usage is TRBJ2-2; D not certain. The CDR3 has 12 residues. Germline CDR1 is KGHSH and CDR2 is LQKENI. Deletions cut 5 bases from V and 5 bases from J, with 6 bases between. CDR3 in DNA: TGTGCCAGCTCATCTCCTACCGGGGAGCTGTTTTTT. It yields the protein CASSSPTGELFF.

The chain employs TRBV7-9 and TRBJ1-1; possibly TRBD1 for D (6 bases). Germline-derived CDR1 and CDR2 are SEHNR and FQNEAQ (reference sequence). The germline V and J ends were trimmed by 4 bases and 11 bases, with 14 bases remaining between them. The length of the CDR3 is 12 residues. For the CDR3, the DNA is TGTGCCAGCAGCTCATCAACAGGGATGGCTTTCTTT. Encoded protein: CASSSSTGMAFF.

V gene TRBV4-1 combines with J gene TRBJ1-2; D gene uncertain. CDR1 is MGHRA, CDR2 YSYEKL, per germline. V gave up 4 bases and J gave up 5 bases, with 11 bases separating them. The CDR3 sequence is 13 residues long. CDR3 DNA sequence: TGCGCCAGCAGCCCTTGGGAGCAGTATGGCTACACCTTC. Translation gives CASSPWEQYGYTF.

The sample holds one count of this clone. The rearrangement joins TRBV19 to TRBJ2-1; 8 bases line up with TRBD2. CDR1 is LNHDA and CDR2 is SQIVND in the germline V gene (reference sequence). The CDR3 has 14 amino acids. The V segment lost 5 bases and the J segment 9 bases; nucleotides outside the gene matches: 9. The CDR3 DNA follows: TGTGCCAGTAGTGAGGGGACTAGAGGTGTTGAGCAGTTCTTC. This sequence encodes CASSEGTRGVEQFF.

The CDR3 spells CASSPSDREYSPLHF. The CDR3 bases are TGTGCCAGCAGCCCTTCGGACAGGGAATATTCACCCCTCCACTTT. V is TRBV5-6 and J is TRBJ1-6; 8 positions match TRBD1. This CDR3 spans 15 amino acids. Germline V CDR1 and CDR2: SGHDT, YYEEEE. V lost 4 bases, J lost 8 bases, and 8 bases stayed unmatched.